These 11 T cell receptor beta chains share one sample of origin, sequenced in a study of cytomegalovirus exposure and HLA in healthy donors. Primers: 60 Vbeta forward and 13 Jbeta reverse. Only in-frame clones appear in the TCRdb table, and some are missing; sequencing was by immunoSEQ multiplex PCR. The sample shows 150,000 to 200,000 clones, approximately 81% of them seen only once. The sequenced material came from PBMCs. These receptors were collected from a man younger than 35 in good health and CMV-seropositive.

The gene calls are TRBV10-2 and TRBJ2-1, with 7 bases that match TRBD2. CDR1 and CDR2 from the germline V gene are WSHSY and SAAADI. The ends lost 3 bases at V and 8 bases at J; junction bases unmatched: 4. The CDR3 has 13 amino acids. The CDR3 coding sequence is TGCGCCAGCAGTGACCAGCGGGGCTATGAGCAGTTCTTC. Translated: CASSDQRGYEQFF.

A remark on this clone: The sample contains more than one DNA sequence encoding this CDR3. This chain links TRBV30 with TRBJ2-7; TRBD1 aligns across 7 bases. The V gene end was trimmed by 1 base and the J gene end by 4 bases; junction bases not matched to a gene: 4. The CDR3 has 13 amino acids. CDR1 is GTSNPN, CDR2 SVGIG, per germline (reference sequence). Written as DNA, the CDR3 is TGTGCCTGGAGTGCCGGGACAGATTACGAGCAGTACTTC. Protein: CAWSAGTDYEQYF.

V gene TRBV6-5 combines with J gene TRBJ2-1; D is uncertain. The V and J ends lost 7 bases and 4 bases respectively, with 11 bases between them. From germline, CDR1 is MNHEY and CDR2 SVGAGI. The CDR3 contains 13 residues. This CDR3 reads CASMGQSYNEQFF. DNA for the CDR3: TGTGCCAGCATGGGCCAGTCTTACAATGAGCAGTTCTTC.

The chain joins TRBV4-1 to TRBJ1-5; 8 bases match TRBD1. Germline trimming cut 3 bases from V and 5 bases from J; bases unmatched to any gene: 12. The CDR3 is 17 amino acids. In germline, CDR1 is MGHRA, CDR2 YSYEKL. CDR3 amino acids: CASSHSPGTGVDQPQHF. In DNA, the CDR3 is TGCGCCAGCAGCCATTCCCCGGGGACAGGAGTAGATCAGCCCCAGCATTTT.

Remarks on this clone: Because the CDR3 is missing its conserved closing phenylalanine or tryptophan, this is likely a read error. The limits of the CDR3 on the DNA are not certain, so only TCRdb's listed CDR3 is given. The V and J genes are TRBV27 and TRBJ1-2. A total of 11 residues make up the CDR3, ends included. Germline values: CDR1 MNHEY, CDR2 SMNVEV (reference sequence). The CDR3 sequence: CASSGGDRTVI.

The gene calls are TRBV10-3 and TRBJ1-1, with 8 bases identical to TRBD1. This CDR3 has 13 amino acids. Per germline, CDR1 ENHRY and CDR2 SYGVKD. V was pared by 6 bases and J by 4 bases, with 4 bases of the junction left unmatched. The CDR3 DNA reads as TGTGCCATCAGCGTGACAGGGGCCACTGAAGCTTTCTTT. Its protein product is CAISVTGATEAFF.

This clone occurred a few times. The chain links TRBV10-2 to TRBJ2-7, with 7 nucleotides matching TRBD1. Per germline, CDR1 WSHSY and CDR2 SAAADI. The CDR3 totals 15 residues. V shed 6 bases, J shed 6 bases, and the junction held 14 bases outside the gene matches. CDR3 bases: TGCGCCAGCAGCGCAACCGGGACAGCCATCCCCGAGCAGTACTTC. Translation: CASSATGTAIPEQYF.

This sequence joins TRBV9 and TRBJ1-2; D is ambiguous. The CDR3 runs 12 residues. The germline CDR1 and CDR2 sequences are SGDLS and YYNGEE. V was trimmed by 3 bases and J by 9 bases, leaving 12 bases between them. DNA of the CDR3: TGTGCCAGCAGCGCCTCAGGTCGCCGCTACACCTTC. Translation gives CASSASGRRYTF. Drawing the rest from reference TRBV9 and TRBJ1-2, the complete variable domain is DSGVTQTPKHLITATGQRVTLRCSPRSGDLSVYWYQQSLDQGLQFLIQYYNGEERAKGNILERFSAQQFPDLHSELNLSSLELGDSALYFCASSASGRRYTFGSGTRLTVV.

The rearrangement joins TRBV5-4 to TRBJ1-3; 9 positions agree with TRBD1. The ends lost 3 bases at V and 0 bases at J; junction bases unmatched: 10. CDR3 size: 18 residues. Per the germline V gene, CDR1 is SGHNT and CDR2 is YYREEE (reference sequence). The CDR3 DNA reads as TGTGCCAGCAGCTGGGCCGGGACAGGGAGCTCCTCTGGAAACACCATATATTTT. It is translated as CASSWAGTGSSSGNTIYF.

The chain couples TRBV2 to TRBJ1-2; D gene uncertain. The CDR3 length is 12 residues. The V and J ends lost 8 bases and 3 bases respectively, with 10 bases between them. Looked up from germline, CDR1 is SNHLY and CDR2 is FYNNEI. CDR3 loop: CASGRIDYGYTF. For the CDR3, the DNA is TGTGCCAGCGGGAGGATTGACTATGGCTACACCTTC.

This rearrangement joins TRBV6-5 to TRBJ1-1; the match to TRBD1 covers 7 bases. CDR1 MNHEY and CDR2 SVGAGI come from the germline V gene. The CDR3 totals 15 residues. With V trimmed by 0 bases and J by 3 bases, 4 bases remained unmatched. CDR3 residues: CASSYSEQGYTEAFF. The CDR3 bases are TGTGCCAGCAGTTACTCTGAACAGGGGTACACTGAAGCTTTCTTT.